One and the same sample provided the 20 T cell receptor beta chains below, sequenced in a study of cytomegalovirus exposure and HLA in healthy donors (dated 2017 in TCRdb). Library method: the immunoSEQ multiplex PCR assay. TCRdb's version of the immuneACCESS table is confined to in-frame rearrangements and falls short of the full clone set. An unresolved V gene accounts for under half of the shortfall where checked; the remainder is of unknown origin. Recorded for this sample are a few hundred thousand clones; 86% of them occurred a single time. The ten largest clones represent 0.83% of the sample. What was sequenced was PBMCs. These receptors all come from a woman between 18 and 30 years old in good health and CMV-seronegative.

V usage is TRBV30 and J usage is TRBJ2-2, with a tentative D call TRBD2 (6 bases). Germline loops: CDR1 GTSNPN, CDR2 SVGIG (reference sequence). The germline V and J ends were trimmed by 8 bases and 3 bases, with 19 bases remaining between them. The CDR3 has 15 residues. CDR3 in DNA: TGTGCCGAGAGATTTAGCGGTGGGGACACCGGGGAGCTGTTTTTT. Protein product: CAERFSGGDTGELFF.

V is TRBV5-1 and J is TRBJ2-2, with 12 nucleotides matching TRBD2. Per the germline V gene, CDR1 is SGHRS and CDR2 is YFSETQ. V dropped 0 bases and J dropped 7; count of bases not matched to a gene: 7. The CDR3 contains 17 residues. CDR3 coding DNA: TGCGCCAGCAGCTTGGAACTAGCGGGGGGCCCGAGCGGGGAGCTGTTTTTT. It codes for CASSLELAGGPSGELFF.

The V gene is TRBV11-2, the J gene TRBJ2-5, with 8 bases lining up with TRBD1. V was pared by 1 base and J by 6 bases, with 7 bases of the junction left unmatched. Per germline, CDR1 SGHAT and CDR2 FQNNGV. The CDR3 has 15 amino acids. CDR3 sequence (DNA): TGTGCCAGCAGCTTAGGAGCAGGGGGCATGAAGACCCAGTACTTC. Amino acid sequence: CASSLGAGGMKTQYF. Complete variable domain (other parts from reference TRBV11-2 and TRBJ2-5): EAGVAQSPRYKIIEKRQSVAFWCNPISGHATLYWYQQILGQGPKLLIQFQNNGVVDDSQLPKDRFSAERLKGVDSTLKIQPAKLEDSAVYLCASSLGAGGMKTQYFGPGTRLLVL.

Written as DNA, the CDR3 is TGCGCCAGCAGTGACATCAGCGGTGAAGAGACCCAGTACTTC. Translation: CASSDISGEETQYF. The rearrangement uses TRBV10-1 and TRBJ2-5; possibly TRBD2 for D (5 bases). The CDR3 runs 14 residues. The ends were cut back, 3 bases at V and 3 bases at J, with 11 bases in the middle. Germline V gives CDR1 WNHNN, CDR2 SYGVQD (reference sequence).

CDR3 amino acids: CASSSLGTSGITGELFF. The CDR3 bases are TGTGCCAGCAGTTCCCTAGGGACTAGCGGGATTACCGGGGAGCTGTTTTTT. The rearrangement uses TRBV27 and TRBJ2-2; 13 nucleotides line up with TRBD2. Germline V CDR1 and CDR2: MNHEY, SMNVEV (reference sequence). V shed 4 bases and J 5 bases; nucleotides not matched to a gene: 7. This CDR3 comprises 17 residues.

The V call is TRBV7-9, the J call TRBJ1-1, with a weak D call TRBD1 (5 bases). Germline values: CDR1 SEHNR, CDR2 FQNEAQ (reference sequence). The CDR3 consists of 12 residues. Trimming removed 5 bases at V and 3 bases at J, with 7 bases between. DNA of the CDR3: TGTGCCAGCAGCCCGGGGGACACTGAAGCTTTCTTT. Protein: CASSPGDTEAFF. Variable domain in full (rest from reference TRBV7-9 and TRBJ1-1): DTGVSQNPRHKITKRGQNVTFRCDPISEHNRLYWYRQTLGQGPEFLTYFQNEAQLEKSRLLSDRFSAERPKGSFSTLEIQRTEQGDSAMYLCASSPGDTEAFFGQGTRLTVV.

This chain uses TRBV5-5 with TRBJ2-7, with TRBD2 matching 8 bases. CDR1 and CDR2 from the germline V gene are SGHKS and YYEKEE (reference sequence). The CDR3 length is 15 residues. Germline trimming cut 6 bases from V and 0 bases from J; bases unmatched to any gene: 8. CDR3 sequence (DNA): TGTGCCAGCACTAGAACTAGCGGAAACTCCTACGAGCAGTACTTC. Translated: CASTRTSGNSYEQYF.

This rearrangement joins TRBV5-6 to TRBJ1-2, with D unclear. Germline assignment: CDR1 SGHDT and CDR2 YYEEEE. With 4 bases removed from V and 10 bases from J, the gap between germline ends came to 14 bases. CDR3 length: 12 amino acids. The CDR3 loop is CASSAGLGVYTF. CDR3 DNA: TGTGCCAGCAGCGCCGGGCTCGGGGTCTACACCTTC.

The chain employs TRBV6-1 and TRBJ2-1; no clear D. Germline V gene lookup returns CDR1 MNHNS and CDR2 SASEGT. This CDR3 has 14 residues. Trimming took 8 bases from V and 0 from J, leaving 11 bases between them. As DNA, the CDR3 is TGTGCCAGCGAGGTTTCGAGCTCCTACAATGAGCAGTTCTTC. It specifies CASEVSSSYNEQFF.

The gene calls are TRBV7-9 and TRBJ2-7; D is ambiguous. Germline V gene data show CDR1 as SEHNR and CDR2 as FQNEAQ (reference sequence). V lost 2 bases and J 2 bases, leaving 13 bases between the germline ends. The CDR3 runs 15 residues. CDR3 sequence (DNA): TGTGCCAGCAGCTTACGAGGAGCTCAAGCCTACGAGCAGTACTTC. Protein sequence: CASSLRGAQAYEQYF.

The chain recombines TRBV19 with TRBJ2-2; 12 nucleotides agree with TRBD1. This CDR3 is built from 17 residues. From germline, CDR1 is LNHDA and CDR2 SQIVND (reference sequence). V shed 6 bases, J shed 4 bases, and the junction held 9 bases outside the gene matches. The CDR3 nucleotides read TGTGCCAGTAGACCAGGGACAGGGGGCTTTGGCACCGGGGAGCTGTTTTTT. Translating it yields CASRPGTGGFGTGELFF.

The chain employs TRBV7-9 and TRBJ1-1; D possibly corresponds to TRBD1 (5 bases). The V gene lost 5 bases and the J gene lost 2 bases, with 15 bases spanning the gap. CDR1 and CDR2 (germline): SEHNR, FQNEAQ (reference sequence). This CDR3 has 15 residues. CDR3 nucleotide sequence: TGTGCCAGCAGCCATACACCGGGGGACAACACTGAAGCTTTCTTT. Residues: CASSHTPGDNTEAFF.

This chain uses TRBV29-1 with TRBJ1-3; 9 bases align to TRBD1. V was pared by 7 bases and J by 4 bases, with 11 bases of the junction left unmatched. The germline V gene has CDR1 SQVTM and CDR2 ANQGSEA. This CDR3 contains 15 residues. The CDR3 nucleotides read TGCAGCGGTGGCGGGACAGGGTTAGGAGGAAACACCATATATTTT. As protein: CSGGGTGLGGNTIYF.

V and J are TRBV6-1 and TRBJ2-1, with TRBD2 as a possible D gene (5 bases). The CDR3 runs 13 residues. Germline CDR1 is MNHNS and CDR2 is SASEGT. Trimming cost V 2 bases and J 4 bases, with 6 bases left between them. The CDR3: CASSEWTYNEQFF. DNA for the CDR3: TGTGCCAGCAGTGAATGGACTTACAATGAGCAGTTCTTC.

The chain joins TRBV11-2 to TRBJ2-1; weak D call: TRBD2 (6 bases). The CDR3 covers 17 residues. Germline V gene data show CDR1 as SGHAT and CDR2 as FQNNGV. V lost 2 bases to trimming and J lost 4 bases, with 18 bases between them. In DNA, the CDR3 is TGTGCCAGCAGCTTATTTGGGACTTCCGTAATATACAATGAGCAGTTCTTC. Translation: CASSLFGTSVIYNEQFF.

The rearrangement joins TRBV28 to TRBJ2-7; 9 nucleotides line up with TRBD1. V gave up 6 bases and J gave up 5 bases; unmatched junction bases: 8. This CDR3 is built from 14 residues. CDR1 is MDHEN, CDR2 SYDVKM, per germline. CDR3 sequence: CASRLPGTGNEQYF. CDR3 in DNA: TGTGCCAGCAGGCTCCCCGGGACAGGGAACGAGCAGTACTTC.

This chain joins TRBV4-2 and TRBJ2-1, with D possibly TRBD2 on 7 matching bases. The CDR3 totals 14 residues. The V gene's germline CDR1 is LGHNA and CDR2 YNFKEQ. V was shortened by 5 bases and J by 10 bases, with 18 bases between the two germline ends. Here the CDR3 reads CASSRQAGVREQFF. The DNA for the CDR3 is TGTGCCAGCAGCAGACAGGCGGGGGTCCGGGAGCAGTTCTTC.

The chain is built from TRBV11-2 and TRBJ1-1; 7 bases fit TRBD1. Germline lookup yields CDR1 SGHAT and CDR2 FQNNGV. The CDR3 spans 15 residues. Losses at the gene ends were 4 bases for V and 5 bases for J; bases not matched to a gene: 10. The CDR3 spells CASSSVQGKGTEAFF. The CDR3 DNA is TGTGCCAGCAGCTCCGTACAGGGGAAGGGAACTGAAGCTTTCTTT.

The chain uses TRBV30 and TRBJ2-5, with 7 nucleotides matching TRBD1. Germline CDR1 reads GTSNPN; CDR2 reads SVGIG (reference sequence). The CDR3 totals 14 residues. V was pared by 7 bases and J by 5 bases, with 13 bases of the junction left unmatched. This CDR3 reads CALTFGQARETQYF. Written as DNA, the CDR3 is TGTGCCTTGACGTTTGGACAGGCGAGGGAGACCCAGTACTTC.

The rearrangement joins TRBV2 to TRBJ1-5; D uncertain. Trimming stripped 0 bases from V and 4 bases from J, with 13 bases between. The CDR3 sequence is 16 residues long. Germline assignment: CDR1 SNHLY and CDR2 FYNNEI. The CDR3 bases are TGTGCCAGCAGTGAAGCGGCAGCCTACTATAATCAGCCCCAGCATTTT. It is translated as CASSEAAAYYNQPQHF.